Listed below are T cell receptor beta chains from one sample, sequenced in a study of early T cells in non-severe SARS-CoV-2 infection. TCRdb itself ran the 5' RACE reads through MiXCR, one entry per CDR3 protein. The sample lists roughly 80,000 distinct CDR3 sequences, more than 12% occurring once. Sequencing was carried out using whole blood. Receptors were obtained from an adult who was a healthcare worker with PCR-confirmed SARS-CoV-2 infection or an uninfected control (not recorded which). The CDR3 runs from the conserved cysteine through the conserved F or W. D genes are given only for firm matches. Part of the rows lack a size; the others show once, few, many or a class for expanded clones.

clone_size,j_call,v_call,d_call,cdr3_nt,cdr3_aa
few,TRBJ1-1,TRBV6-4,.,TGTGCCAGCAGTGAATCGTGGGGCACTGAAGCTTTCTTT,CASSESWGTEAFF
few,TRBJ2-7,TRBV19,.,TGTGCCAGTAGTCCTAACAGTTACGAGCAGTACTTC,CASSPNSYEQYF
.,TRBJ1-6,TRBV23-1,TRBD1,TGCGCCAGCAGTCGGACAGGCCCCCCCCTCCACTTT,CASSRTGPPLHF
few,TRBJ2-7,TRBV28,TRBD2,TGTGCCAGCTCGGGACTAGCGGCTTTGGGCTACGAGCAGTACTTC,CASSGLAALGYEQYF
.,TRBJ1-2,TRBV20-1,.,TGCAGTGCTCCGATACAGGGAGGGAGCTATGGCTACACCTTC,CSAPIQGGSYGYTF
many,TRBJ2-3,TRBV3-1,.,TGTGCCAGCAGCCTTGCCAGGACAGATACGCAGTATTTT,CASSLARTDTQYF
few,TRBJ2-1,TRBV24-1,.,TGTGCCACCAGTGCTATTTTGGGGGACAACTACAATGAGCAGTTCTTC,CATSAILGDNYNEQFF
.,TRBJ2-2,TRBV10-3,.,TGTGCCATCAGTGAGCCGAACACCGGGGAGCTGTTTTTT,CAISEPNTGELFF
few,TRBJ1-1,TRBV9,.,TGTGCCAGCAGCGTTAGGCTGGAGGAGACTGAAGCTTTCTTT,CASSVRLEETEAFF
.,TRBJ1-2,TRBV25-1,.,TGTGCCAGCAGTGAATCAGATGCTAACTATGGCTACACCTTC,CASSESDANYGYTF
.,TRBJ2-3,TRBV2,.,TGTGCCAGCAGTCCCGAGCGAGAAGATACGCAGTATTTT,CASSPEREDTQYF
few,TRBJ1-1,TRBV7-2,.,TGTGCCAGCAGCTTAATAGGGAACCTGAACACTGAAGCTTTCTTT,CASSLIGNLNTEAFF
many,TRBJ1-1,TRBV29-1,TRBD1,TGCAGCGTTGAATCCCCTAACAGGGGGCAGACTGAAGCTTTCTTT,CSVESPNRGQTEAFF
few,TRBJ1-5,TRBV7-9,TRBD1,TGTGCCAGCAGCGGGGGACAGCTCTATCAGCCCCAGCATTTT,CASSGGQLYQPQHF
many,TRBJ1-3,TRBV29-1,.,TGCAGCGTTGTGACAGGTTCGACCCTCTCTGGAAACACCATATATTTT,CSVVTGSTLSGNTIYF
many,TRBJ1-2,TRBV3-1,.,TGTGCCAGCAGCTACAGGACAGCCTATGGCTACACCTTC,CASSYRTAYGYTF
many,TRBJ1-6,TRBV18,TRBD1,TGTGCCAGCTCACCACCGGGACAGGGAGGTAATTCACCCCTCCACTTT,CASSPPGQGGNSPLHF
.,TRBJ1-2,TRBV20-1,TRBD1,TGCAGTGCTAGAGAAACAAGGGGACAGGGTGAGGATGGCTACACCTTC,CSARETRGQGEDGYTF
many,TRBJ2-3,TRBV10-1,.,TGCGCCAGCAGTGGACAGATTAGCACAGATACGCAGTATTTT,CASSGQISTDTQYF